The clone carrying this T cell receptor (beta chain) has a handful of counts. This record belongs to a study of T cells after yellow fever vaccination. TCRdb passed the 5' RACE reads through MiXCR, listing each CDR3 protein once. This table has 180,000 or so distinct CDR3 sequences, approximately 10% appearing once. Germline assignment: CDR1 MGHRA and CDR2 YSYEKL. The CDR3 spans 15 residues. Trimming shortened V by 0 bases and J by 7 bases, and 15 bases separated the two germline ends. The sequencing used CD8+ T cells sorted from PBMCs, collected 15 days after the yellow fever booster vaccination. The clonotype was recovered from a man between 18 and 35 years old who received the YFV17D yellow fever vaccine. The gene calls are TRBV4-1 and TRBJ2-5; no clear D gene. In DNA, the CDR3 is TGCGCCAGCAGCCAAGATGTAGGCTTCGCAGGGACCCAGTACTTC. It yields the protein CASSQDVGFAGTQYF.